This passage covers 21 T cell receptor beta chains from one sample sequenced in a study of T-cell memory formation after mild COVID-19. TCRdb redid the calling of the 5' RACE reads with MiXCR, one entry per CDR3 protein. This sample carries approximately 400,000 distinct CDR3 sequences, more than 15% of them seen once, and the ten largest clones take 20% to 25%. Sequences were obtained from PBMCs or a T cell subset sorted from them (not recorded which). Every receptor here comes from a man aged 18 to 30 who had mild COVID-19 (a few samples of this study predate the infection). Cell type and time point are not known.

This clonotype has at least ten counts. The gene calls are TRBV10-3 and TRBJ2-2; D uncertain. V gave up 4 bases and J gave up 1 base, with 7 bases separating them. The CDR3 length is 14 residues. The germline V gene has CDR1 ENHRY and CDR2 SYGVKD. The CDR3 coding sequence is TGTGCCATCAGTGGCTTGGGGAACACCGGGGAGCTGTTTTTT. The encoded protein is CAISGLGNTGELFF.

This chain joins TRBV5-4 and TRBJ2-7; 9 positions agree with TRBD2. Germline V gene data show CDR1 as SGHNT and CDR2 as YYREEE (reference sequence). V shed 4 bases and J 4 bases; nucleotides not matched to a gene: 6. The CDR3 spans 14 residues. Written as DNA, the CDR3 is TGTGCCAGCAGCCTAGTGACTAGCGGTTACGAGCAGTACTTC. Encoded protein: CASSLVTSGYEQYF.

This chain joins TRBV4-2 and TRBJ2-7; TRBD1 matches at 7 bases. CDR3 length: 17 residues. Germline V lookup: CDR1 LGHNA, CDR2 YNFKEQ. The V segment lost 0 bases and the J segment 0 bases; nucleotides outside the gene matches: 8. CDR3 sequence: CASSQDPGGRSSYEQYF. The CDR3 DNA reads TGTGCCAGCAGCCAAGATCCAGGGGGACGTAGCTCCTACGAGCAGTACTTC.

This chain joins TRBV7-2 and TRBJ2-7; no firm D call. Trimming stripped 1 base from V and 2 bases from J, with 6 bases between. This CDR3 spans 13 amino acids. Germline-derived CDR1 and CDR2 are SGHTA and FQGNSA. For the CDR3, the DNA is TGTGCCAGCAGCTTAGGCGTCACCTACGAGCAGTACGTC. Protein: CASSLGVTYEQYV.

This rearrangement joins TRBV4-2 to TRBJ2-3, with 9 positions matching TRBD2. Germline-derived CDR1 and CDR2 are LGHNA and YNFKEQ. This CDR3 has 17 residues. V gave up 2 bases and J gave up 0 bases; unmatched junction bases: 6. The CDR3 region is CASSQPRGGRSTDTQYF. CDR3 nucleotide sequence: TGTGCCAGCAGCCAACCGCGGGGGGGCCGTAGCACAGATACGCAGTATTTT.

This chain joins TRBV9 and TRBJ2-1; D may match TRBD1 or TRBD2 (6 bases each). This CDR3 spans 15 amino acids. Trimming took off 0 bases at V and 4 bases at J, with 11 bases between the two ends. Per germline, CDR1 SGDLS and CDR2 YYNGEE. The CDR3 reads CASSVAGGLYNEQFF. The CDR3 DNA follows: TGTGCCAGCAGCGTAGCCGGGGGCCTTTACAATGAGCAGTTCTTC.

This clonotype was counted between two and nine times. The genes are TRBV3-1 and TRBJ1-5; D uncertain. CDR3 size: 13 residues. Trimming stripped 1 base from V and 9 bases from J, with 10 bases between. The germline gives CDR1 LGHDT, CDR2 YNNKEL (reference sequence). Here the CDR3 DNA reads TGTGCCAGCAGCCAAGCAACCTATTGGCCCCAGCATTTT. Its protein product is CASSQATYWPQHF.

On this clonotype itself: Mismatch with germline at one junction end may stem from a read error. The V call is TRBV12-3 or TRBV12-4, the J call TRBJ2-1, with D possibly called TRBD1 or TRBD2 (6 bases each). The CDR3 totals 11 residues. CDR3: CASSLGGGPYF. The CDR3 bases are TGTGCCAGCAGTTTAGGAGGGGGGCCTTACTTC.

This sequence joins TRBV7-2 and TRBJ1-6, with unresolved D. Germline assignment: CDR1 SGHTA and CDR2 FQGNSA. The CDR3 has 13 residues. Trimming pared 2 bases from V and 8 bases from J, leaving 7 bases between. In DNA, the CDR3 is TGTGCCAGCAGCTTACGCGGGTATTCACCCCTCCACTTT. Its protein is CASSLRGYSPLHF.

In nucleotides, the CDR3 is TGCGCCAGCAGTCAATCGGGCCAGCGGAACACCGGGGAGCTGTTTTTT. As protein: CASSQSGQRNTGELFF. This rearrangement joins TRBV23-1 to TRBJ2-2, with D hard to call. TRBV23-1 belongs to the ORF category, with a function that is uncertain. Trimming removed 0 bases from V and 1 base from J, with 9 bases in between. The CDR3 is made up of 16 amino acids.

A few counts support this clonotype. The chain uses TRBV11-2 and TRBJ1-1, with D possibly being TRBD1 (5 bases). V was shortened by 3 bases and J by 1 base, with 12 bases between the two germline ends. The CDR3 covers 15 residues. CDR1 is SGHAT and CDR2 is FQNNGV in the germline V gene. CDR3 bases: TGTGCCAGCAGCTTCAGGTTGACAGAGAACACTGAAGCTTTCTTT. Encoded protein: CASSFRLTENTEAFF. The full variable domain, completed using reference TRBV11-2 and TRBJ1-1, is EAGVAQSPRYKIIEKRQSVAFWCNPISGHATLYWYQQILGQGPKLLIQFQNNGVVDDSQLPKDRFSAERLKGVDSTLKIQPAKLEDSAVYLCASSFRLTENTEAFFGQGTRLTVV.

The genes are TRBV7-2 and TRBJ1-1; possibly TRBD1 for D (6 bases). Germline V gene lookup returns CDR1 SGHTA and CDR2 FQGNSA. The V end lost 5 bases, the J end lost 5 bases, and 15 bases lay between the germline ends. This CDR3 has 14 amino acids. The CDR3 DNA reads as TGTGCCAGCAGCGCCCAGGGGCGCAGGACTGAAGCTTTCTTT. Translated, it gives CASSAQGRRTEAFF.

This clonotype occurred a few times. The chain combines TRBV4-3 with TRBJ1-6, with TRBD1 matching over 8 bases. Germline-derived CDR1 and CDR2 are LGHNA and YSLEER. Trimming removed 5 bases from V and 9 bases from J; junction bases left unmatched: 6. This CDR3 spans 14 amino acids. For the CDR3, the DNA is TGCGCCAGCAGCGCAGGGGGCGTCGGTTCACCCCTCCACTTT. Its protein is CASSAGGVGSPLHF.

V is TRBV4-1 and J is TRBJ1-1; the D gene is possibly TRBD1 (6 bases). The ends were cut back, 4 bases at V and 9 bases at J, with 15 bases in the middle. The CDR3 is 13 amino acids. Germline V gives CDR1 MGHRA, CDR2 YSYEKL. The CDR3 loop reads CASSLTGKGQAFF. CDR3 DNA: TGCGCCAGCAGCCTAACAGGGAAGGGGCAAGCTTTCTTT.

This clonotype came up a few times. The rearrangement links TRBV30 to TRBJ2-7, with TRBD1 as a possible D gene (6 bases). V was shortened by 7 bases and J by 3 bases, with 10 bases between the two germline ends. This CDR3 is built from 11 residues. CDR1 GTSNPN and CDR2 SVGIG come from the germline V gene (reference sequence). In nucleotides, the CDR3 is TGTGCCTCCCACAGGGACTACGAGCAGTACTTC. It encodes CASHRDYEQYF.

There are a few counts of this clonotype. The genes are TRBV19 and TRBJ1-4, with D maybe TRBD1 (6 bases). With 6 bases removed from V and 3 bases from J, the gap between germline ends came to 11 bases. The CDR3 covers 14 residues. In germline, CDR1 is LNHDA, CDR2 SQIVND (reference sequence). The CDR3 is CASRPGHSNEKLFF. CDR3 nucleotides: TGTGCCAGTAGGCCGGGACACTCTAATGAAAAACTGTTTTTT. The whole variable domain, remainder taken from reference TRBV19 and TRBJ1-4, is DGGITQSPKYLFRKEGQNVTLSCEQNLNHDAMYWYRQDPGQGLRLIYYSQIVNDFQKGDIAEGYSVSREKKESFPLTVTSAQKNPTAFYLCASRPGHSNEKLFFGSGTQLSVL.

The chain employs TRBV19 and TRBJ2-1; 8 nucleotides match TRBD2. There are 15 residues in the CDR3. V lost 6 bases to trimming and J lost 2 bases; unmatched junction nucleotides: 6. From germline, CDR1 is LNHDA and CDR2 SQIVND (reference sequence). As DNA, the CDR3 is TGTGCCAGTAGGGACGGGGGGGCAGCCTACAATGAGCAGTTCTTC. Translated, it gives CASRDGGAAYNEQFF.

The chain is built from TRBV7-9 and TRBJ1-5; 11 positions agree with TRBD1. The length of the CDR3 is 15 residues. From germline, CDR1 is SEHNR and CDR2 FQNEAQ (reference sequence). The junction had 5 bases not matched to a gene; V was cut back by 4 bases and J by 6 bases. This chain's CDR3 is CASSSGTGGIQPQHF. The CDR3 bases are TGTGCCAGCAGCTCCGGGACAGGGGGAATTCAGCCCCAGCATTTT.

This rearrangement joins TRBV13 to TRBJ2-1; 8 nucleotides line up with TRBD1. V was clipped by 4 bases and J by 4 bases; unmatched bases: 6. There are 15 residues in the CDR3. CDR1 and CDR2 (germline): PRHDT, FYEKMQ (reference sequence). The CDR3 nucleotides read TGTGCCAGCAGCTACGACAGGGGAAAATACAATGAGCAGTTCTTC. Residues: CASSYDRGKYNEQFF.

This clonotype was recorded a few times. CDR3 loop: CSASPRGSGNTIYF. CDR3 in DNA: TGCAGTGCTAGCCCCAGGGGCTCTGGAAACACCATATATTTT. The J gene is TRBJ1-3, the V gene TRBV20-1; D perhaps matches TRBD1 (6 bases). The CDR3 length is 14 residues. Trimming took off 3 bases at V and 0 bases at J, with 9 bases between the two ends. CDR1 and CDR2 from the germline V gene are DFQATT and SNEGSKA (reference sequence).

This chain links TRBV7-2 with TRBJ2-5, with D perhaps TRBD1 or TRBD2 (5 bases each). Trimming stripped 5 bases from V and 3 bases from J, with 16 bases between. Germline CDR1 SGHTA, CDR2 FQGNSA. The CDR3 loop spans 15 amino acids. The CDR3 is CASSLRYRDEETQYF. The CDR3 DNA reads TGTGCCAGCAGCCTTCGGTACCGGGACGAAGAGACCCAGTACTTC.